The sequence of this TCR beta chain was determined in a study of CD8+ T cells in alopecia areata. The wider study: Recipients were roughly 7-10-week-old female C3H/HeJ mice grafted with skin from roughly 6-13-month-old C3H/HeJ donors with spontaneous alopecia.

Germline lookup yields CDR1 NSHNY and CDR2 SYGAGN. There are 17 residues in the CDR3. The V and J ends lost 0 bases and 1 base respectively, with 14 bases between them. The study, taken as a whole, reports: TCR sharing across patients was less clear than in mice, possibly HLA-related. Scalp sequencing also captures normal skin's resident alphabeta T cells.

Cells pooled from cutaneous lymph nodes were sorted on CD4, CD8alpha, NKG2D, NKG2ACE and other markers. About this clone itself: Its antigen is unidentified. The gene names given are mouse names. The CDR3 extends 4 residues past the end of the read, so its final part is completed from the germline J gene.

cDNA serving as the sequencing template came from extracted, reverse transcribed RNA. Measured with immunoSEQ multiplex PCR; TCRdb has only the in-frame clones, and not every one. Listed for the sample are about 270,000 clones, none seen a single time. The rearrangement links TRBV13-1 to TRBJ2-1; TRBD2 is a possible D gene (7 bases). The sequenced sample was CD4+ T cells sorted from a lymph node. This sequence originates from a C3H/HeJ mouse with alopecia areata. Strain haplotype (MHC): H2-k. CDR3 loop: CASSDATLGANYAEQFF. The sequenced CDR3 bases are TGTGCCAGCAGTGATGCAACTCTGGGGGCAAACTATGCT.